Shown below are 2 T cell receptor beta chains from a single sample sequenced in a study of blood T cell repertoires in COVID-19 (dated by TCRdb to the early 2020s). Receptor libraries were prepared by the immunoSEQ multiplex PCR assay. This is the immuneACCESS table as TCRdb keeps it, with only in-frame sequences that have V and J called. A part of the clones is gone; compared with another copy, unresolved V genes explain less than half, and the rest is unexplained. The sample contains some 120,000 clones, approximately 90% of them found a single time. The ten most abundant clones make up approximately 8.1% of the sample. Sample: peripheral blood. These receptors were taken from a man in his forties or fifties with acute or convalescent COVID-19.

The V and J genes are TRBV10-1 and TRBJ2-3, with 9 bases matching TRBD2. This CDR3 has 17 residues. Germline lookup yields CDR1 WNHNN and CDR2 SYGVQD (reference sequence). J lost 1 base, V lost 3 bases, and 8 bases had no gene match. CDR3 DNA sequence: TGCGCCAGCAGTGATCCTGAGCGGGAGGTCGGCACAGATACGCAGTATTTT. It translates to CASSDPEREVGTDTQYF.

The CDR3 here is CASSQGDRWNEQYF. Here the CDR3 DNA reads TGCGCCAGCAGCCAAGGGGACAGGTGGAACGAGCAGTACTTC. The chain combines TRBV4-1 with TRBJ2-7; 8 nucleotides align to TRBD1. Germline V lookup: CDR1 MGHRA, CDR2 YSYEKL. V lost 1 base to trimming and J lost 5 bases; unmatched junction nucleotides: 4. The CDR3 spans 14 residues.